The text below deals with one T cell receptor beta chain. Its antigen remains unidentified. Cycle 7 day 1, cycle 4 day 1, and baseline were the timepoints at which blood was sampled. The assay was immunoSEQ multiplex PCR, and TCRdb's table has in-frame clones only and misses some. The table shows some 19,000 clones, with over 80% occurring only once. This specimen belongs to a study of OX40 agonist ivuxolimab in advanced cancers. Findings and limits, study-wide: CD4+ and CD8+ T cells in blood underwent clonal expansion by week 6 at 0.1 to 3.0 mg/kg.

The CDR3 has 15 amino acids. Germline V gene lookup returns CDR1 MNHEY and CDR2 SMNVEV (reference sequence). V was pared by 5 bases and J by 3 bases, with 5 bases of the junction left unmatched. The specimen comprised CD4+ or CD8+ T cells sorted from blood, sampled in a trial of the OX40 agonist ivuxolimab. The V gene is TRBV27, the J gene TRBJ2-7, with 12 bases lining up with TRBD1. The clonotype comes from an adult with an advanced solid tumor such as melanoma, head and neck, liver or kidney cancer. The CDR3 DNA follows: TGTGCCAGCAGTACGGGGACAGGGGGCGTCTACGAGCAGTACTTC. Translation gives CASSTGTGGVYEQYF.